This TCR beta chain was obtained from a study of T-cell memory formation after mild COVID-19. TCRdb recomputed calls from the 5' RACE reads with MiXCR, one row per CDR3 protein. The repertoire holds about 180,000 distinct CDR3 sequences, with 16% as singletons. Trimming took off 1 base at V and 3 bases at J, with 6 bases between the two ends. This CDR3 spans 14 amino acids. CDR1 and CDR2 (germline): LGHDT, YNNKEL (reference sequence). The receptor's source is an adult woman who had mild COVID-19 (a few samples of this study predate the infection). Cell type and time point are not known. The genes are TRBV3-1 and TRBJ2-2; no clear D gene. The sample comprised PBMCs or a T cell subset sorted from them (not recorded which). CDR3 amino acids: CASSQGTDTGELFF. The CDR3, as DNA: TGTGCCAGCAGCCAAGGAACAGACACCGGGGAGCTGTTTTTT.